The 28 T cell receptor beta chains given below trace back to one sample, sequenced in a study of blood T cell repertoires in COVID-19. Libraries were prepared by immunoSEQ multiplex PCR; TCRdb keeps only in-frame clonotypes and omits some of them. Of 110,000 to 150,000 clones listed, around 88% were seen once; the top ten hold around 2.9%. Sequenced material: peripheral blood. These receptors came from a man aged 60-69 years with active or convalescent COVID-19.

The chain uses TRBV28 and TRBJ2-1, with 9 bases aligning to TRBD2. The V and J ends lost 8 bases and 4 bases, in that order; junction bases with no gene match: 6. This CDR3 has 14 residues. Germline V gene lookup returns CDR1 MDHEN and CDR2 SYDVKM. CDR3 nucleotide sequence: TGTGCCAGCCTTAGCGGGGGTAATTACAATGAGCAGTTCTTC. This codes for CASLSGGNYNEQFF. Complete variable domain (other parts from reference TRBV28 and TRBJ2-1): DVKVTQSSRYLVKRTGEKVFLECVQDMDHENMFWYRQDPGLGLRLIYFSYDVKMKEKGDIPEGYSVSREKKERFSLILESASTNQTSMYLCASLSGGNYNEQFFGPGTRLTVL.

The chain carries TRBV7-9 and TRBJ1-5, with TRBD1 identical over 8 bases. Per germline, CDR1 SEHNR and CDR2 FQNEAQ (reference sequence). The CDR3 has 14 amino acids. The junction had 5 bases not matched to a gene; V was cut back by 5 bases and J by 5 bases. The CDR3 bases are TGTGCCAGCAGCCAGACAGGGGTGCATCAGCCCCAGCATTTT. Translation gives CASSQTGVHQPQHF.

CDR3 in amino acids: CASSQEGGRLAGRTDTQYF. DNA of the CDR3: TGCGCCAGCAGCCAAGAAGGGGGGAGACTAGCGGGACGCACAGATACGCAGTATTTT. The gene calls are TRBV4-3 and TRBJ2-3; 11 nucleotides line up with TRBD2. The junction had 9 bases not matched to a gene; V was cut back by 0 bases and J by 1 base. CDR1 is LGHNA, CDR2 YSLEER, per germline. The CDR3 spans 19 residues.

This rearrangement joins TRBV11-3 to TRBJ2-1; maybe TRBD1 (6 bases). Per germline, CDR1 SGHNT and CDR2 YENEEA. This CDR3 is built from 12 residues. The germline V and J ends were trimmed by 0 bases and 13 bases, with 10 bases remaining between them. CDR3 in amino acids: CASSLDGTRQFF. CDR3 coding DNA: TGTGCCAGCAGCTTAGATGGGACACGTCAGTTCTTC.

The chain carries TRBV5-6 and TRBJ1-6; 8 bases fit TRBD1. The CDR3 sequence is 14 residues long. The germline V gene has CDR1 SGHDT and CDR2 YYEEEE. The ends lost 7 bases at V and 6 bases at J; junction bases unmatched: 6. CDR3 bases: TGTGCCAGCTACCAGGGGGCCTCTAATTCACCCCTCCACTTT. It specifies CASYQGASNSPLHF.

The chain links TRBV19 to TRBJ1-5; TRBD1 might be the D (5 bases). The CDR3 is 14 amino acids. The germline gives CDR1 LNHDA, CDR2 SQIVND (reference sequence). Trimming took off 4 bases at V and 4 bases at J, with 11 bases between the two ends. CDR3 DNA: TGTGCCAGTAGTACCCGACAGCCTAATCAGCCCCAGCATTTT. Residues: CASSTRQPNQPQHF.

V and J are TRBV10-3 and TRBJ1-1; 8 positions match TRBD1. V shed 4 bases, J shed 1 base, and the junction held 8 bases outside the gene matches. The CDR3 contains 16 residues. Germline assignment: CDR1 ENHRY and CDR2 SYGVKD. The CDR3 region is CAISVSGGLENTEAFF. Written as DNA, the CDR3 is TGTGCCATCAGTGTGTCAGGGGGCCTGGAGAACACTGAAGCTTTCTTT.

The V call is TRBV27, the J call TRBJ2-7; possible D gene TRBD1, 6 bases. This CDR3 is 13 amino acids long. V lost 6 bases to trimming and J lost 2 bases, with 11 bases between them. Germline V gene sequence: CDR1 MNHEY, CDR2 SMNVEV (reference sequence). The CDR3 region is CASRRTVTYEQYF. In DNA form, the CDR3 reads TGTGCCAGCAGAAGGACAGTAACCTACGAGCAGTACTTC.

CDR3 loop: CATNGDRGIYGYTF. DNA of the CDR3: TGTGCCACCAACGGGGACAGGGGTATCTATGGCTACACCTTC. This rearrangement joins TRBV24-1 to TRBJ1-2; 10 nucleotides align to TRBD1. Germline V gene lookup returns CDR1 KGHDR and CDR2 SFDVKD. The CDR3 is 14 amino acids. Losses at the gene ends were 8 bases for V and 4 bases for J; bases not matched to a gene: 6.

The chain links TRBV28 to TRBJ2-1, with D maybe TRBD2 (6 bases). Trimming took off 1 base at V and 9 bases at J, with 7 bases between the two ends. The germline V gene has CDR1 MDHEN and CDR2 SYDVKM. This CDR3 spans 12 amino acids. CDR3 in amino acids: CASSLLGGEQFF. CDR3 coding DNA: TGTGCCAGCAGTTTATTGGGGGGTGAGCAGTTCTTC.

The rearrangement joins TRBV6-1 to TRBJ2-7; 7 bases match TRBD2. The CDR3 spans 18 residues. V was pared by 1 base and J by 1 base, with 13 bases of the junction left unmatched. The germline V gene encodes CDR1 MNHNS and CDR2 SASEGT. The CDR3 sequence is CASSEVSAGDWLSYEQYF. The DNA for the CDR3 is TGTGCCAGCAGTGAAGTGAGTGCGGGGGACTGGCTGTCCTACGAGCAGTACTTC.

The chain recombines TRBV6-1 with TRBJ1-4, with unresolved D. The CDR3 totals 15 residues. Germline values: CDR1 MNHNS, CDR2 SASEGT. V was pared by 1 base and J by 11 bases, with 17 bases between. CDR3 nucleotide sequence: TGTGCCAGCAGTGAAGATGGATCCCGGCGAGGGAAACTGTTTTTT. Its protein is CASSEDGSRRGKLFF.

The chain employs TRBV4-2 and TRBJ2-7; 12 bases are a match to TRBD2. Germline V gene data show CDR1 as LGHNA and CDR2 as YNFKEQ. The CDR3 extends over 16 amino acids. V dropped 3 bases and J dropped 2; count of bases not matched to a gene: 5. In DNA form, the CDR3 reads TGTGCCAGCAGCCAGCCCGGGACTAGCGGGCCCTACGAGCAGTACTTC. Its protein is CASSQPGTSGPYEQYF.

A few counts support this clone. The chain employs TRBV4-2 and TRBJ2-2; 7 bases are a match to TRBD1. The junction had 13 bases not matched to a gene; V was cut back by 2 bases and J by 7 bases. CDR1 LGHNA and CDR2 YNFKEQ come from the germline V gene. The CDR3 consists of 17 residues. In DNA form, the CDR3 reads TGTGCCAGCAGCCAAAACCTTTGGACAGGTTGGGGCGGGGAGCTGTTTTTT. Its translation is CASSQNLWTGWGGELFF.

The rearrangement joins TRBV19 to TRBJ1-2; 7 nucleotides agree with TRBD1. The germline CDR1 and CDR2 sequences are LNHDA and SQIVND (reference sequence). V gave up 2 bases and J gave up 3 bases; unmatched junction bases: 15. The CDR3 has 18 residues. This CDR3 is CASSILTGDRGSYYGYTF. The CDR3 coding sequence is TGTGCCAGTAGTATATTAACAGGGGACAGAGGAAGTTACTATGGCTACACCTTC.

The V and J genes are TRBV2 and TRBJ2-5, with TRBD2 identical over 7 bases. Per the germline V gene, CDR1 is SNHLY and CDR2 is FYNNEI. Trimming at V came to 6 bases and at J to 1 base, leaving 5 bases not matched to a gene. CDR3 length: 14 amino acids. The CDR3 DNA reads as TGTGCCAGCAGCCCGGGGGGACTCCAAGAGACCCAGTACTTC. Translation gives CASSPGGLQETQYF.

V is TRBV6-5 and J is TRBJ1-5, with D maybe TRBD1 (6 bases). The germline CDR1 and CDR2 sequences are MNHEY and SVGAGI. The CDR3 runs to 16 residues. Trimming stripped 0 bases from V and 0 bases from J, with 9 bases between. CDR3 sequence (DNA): TGTGCCAGCAGTTACTCGACACAGGGTAGCAATCAGCCCCAGCATTTT. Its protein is CASSYSTQGSNQPQHF.

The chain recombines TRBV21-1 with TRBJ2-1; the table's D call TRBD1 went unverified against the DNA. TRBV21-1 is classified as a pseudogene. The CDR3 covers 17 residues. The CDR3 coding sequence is TGTGCCAGCAGCACTAAAGGACAGGGGATTGCCTACAATGAGCAGTTCTTC. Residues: CASSTKGQGIAYNEQFF.

The CDR3 loop reads CASSLADGGNTEAFF. CDR3 in DNA: TGTGCCAGCAGCTTAGCGGACGGGGGTAACACTGAAGCTTTCTTT. This chain uses TRBV7-6 with TRBJ1-1, with a possible D match to TRBD1 (5 bases). This CDR3 contains 15 residues. CDR1 is SGHVS, CDR2 FNYEAQ, per germline. V was clipped by 0 bases and J by 2 bases, with 10 bases between them.

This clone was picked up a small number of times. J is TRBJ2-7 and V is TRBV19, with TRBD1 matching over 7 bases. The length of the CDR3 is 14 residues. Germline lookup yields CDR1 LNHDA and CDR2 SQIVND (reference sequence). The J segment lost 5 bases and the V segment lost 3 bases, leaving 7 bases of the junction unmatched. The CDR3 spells CASSIRTGAHEQYF. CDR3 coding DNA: TGTGCCAGTAGTATCAGAACAGGGGCCCACGAGCAGTACTTC.

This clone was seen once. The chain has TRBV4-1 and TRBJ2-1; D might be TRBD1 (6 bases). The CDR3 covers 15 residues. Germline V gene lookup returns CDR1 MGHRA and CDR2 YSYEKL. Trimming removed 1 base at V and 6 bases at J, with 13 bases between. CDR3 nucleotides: TGCGCCAGCAGCCAAGGGGGGCCTCGACGCAATGAGCAGTTCTTC. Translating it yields CASSQGGPRRNEQFF.

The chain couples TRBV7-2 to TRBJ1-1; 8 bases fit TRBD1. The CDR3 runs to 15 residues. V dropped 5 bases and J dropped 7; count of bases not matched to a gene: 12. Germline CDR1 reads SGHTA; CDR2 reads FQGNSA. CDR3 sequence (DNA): TGTGCCAGCAGCCGGAAGACAGGGGCCGGCCTTGAAGCTTTCTTT. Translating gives CASSRKTGAGLEAFF. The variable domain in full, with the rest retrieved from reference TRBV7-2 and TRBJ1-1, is GAGVSQSPSNKVTEKGKDVELRCDPISGHTALYWYRQSLGQGLEFLIYFQGNSAPDKSGLPSDRFSAERTGGSVSTLTIQRTQQEDSAVYLCASSRKTGAGLEAFFGQGTRLTVV.

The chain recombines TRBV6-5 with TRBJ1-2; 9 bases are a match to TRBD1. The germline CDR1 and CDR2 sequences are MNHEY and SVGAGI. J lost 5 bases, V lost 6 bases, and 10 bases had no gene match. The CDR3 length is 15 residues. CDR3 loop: CASSRSVGQGYGYTF. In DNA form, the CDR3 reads TGTGCCAGCAGCCGATCCGTAGGACAGGGGTATGGCTACACCTTC.

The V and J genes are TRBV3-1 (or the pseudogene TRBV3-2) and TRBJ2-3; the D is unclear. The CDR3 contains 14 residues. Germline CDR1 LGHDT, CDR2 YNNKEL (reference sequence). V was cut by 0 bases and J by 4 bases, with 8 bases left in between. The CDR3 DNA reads TGTGCCAGCAGCCAAGATCCTGCGGCAGATACGCAGTATTTT. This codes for CASSQDPAADTQYF.

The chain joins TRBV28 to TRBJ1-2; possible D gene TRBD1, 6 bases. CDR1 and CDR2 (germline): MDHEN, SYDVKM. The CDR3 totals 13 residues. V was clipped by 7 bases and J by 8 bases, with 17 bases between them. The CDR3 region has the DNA TGTGCCAGCACTGACAGGCTGTTGGGCGGCTACACCTTC. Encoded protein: CASTDRLLGGYTF.

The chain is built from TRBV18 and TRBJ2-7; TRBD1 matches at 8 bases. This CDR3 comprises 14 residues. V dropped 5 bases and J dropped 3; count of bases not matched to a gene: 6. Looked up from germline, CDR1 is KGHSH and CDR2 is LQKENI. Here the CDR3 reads CASSSQGAVYEQYF. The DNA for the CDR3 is TGTGCCAGCTCATCCCAGGGGGCAGTCTACGAGCAGTACTTC.

DNA of the CDR3: TGCAGCGTTGAATTAGCTAGCGGGAGCAACGAGCAGTACTTC. Encoded protein: CSVELASGSNEQYF. This sequence joins TRBV29-1 and TRBJ2-7, with 10 bases that match TRBD2. This CDR3 has 14 residues. J gave up 5 bases and V 2 bases, and 6 bases lay outside the gene matches. Germline assignment: CDR1 SQVTM and CDR2 ANQGSEA.

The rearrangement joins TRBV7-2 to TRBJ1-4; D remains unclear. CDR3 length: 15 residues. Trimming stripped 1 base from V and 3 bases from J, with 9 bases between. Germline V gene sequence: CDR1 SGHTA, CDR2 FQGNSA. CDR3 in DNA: TGTGCCAGCAGCTTAGGAGGCAGCTCTAATGAAAAACTGTTTTTT. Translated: CASSLGGSSNEKLFF.